Below, one T cell receptor beta chain is given with its context. Antigen unknown. CDR3 length equals 14 residues. Germline loops: CDR1 MNHEY, CDR2 SVGAGI. Trimming left V 5 bases short and J 0 bases short, with 8 bases between. Naive-designated CD8 cells lacked CD45RO, were positively enriched for CCR7, and omitted terminally differentiated effector memory CD45RA+ cells. This sample is drawn from a study of shared clonotypes between healthy human individuals. Study summary: Each donor's CD8 memory used one plate, CD8 naive two, each CD4 subset three. Findings and limits, study-wide: Compared with memory subsets, naive subsets generally had larger estimated richness. In the sorted subsets, rarefaction showed sequencing was incomplete despite large depth. Relative to clonotypes present in all four donors, those not shared had lower generation probabilities.

Generated by immunoSEQ multiplex PCR, the TCRdb table keeps only in-frame clones and is missing some. The sample shows 660,000 or so clones, 95% to 97% of them seen only once. Sample: naive CD8+ T cells sorted from blood. This receptor was identified in a woman in her 30s in good health. This chain links TRBV6-5 with TRBJ2-1; D unresolved. CDR3 residues: CASSPQSSYNEQFF. The DNA of the CDR3 is TGTGCCAGCAGTCCTCAGAGCTCCTACAATGAGCAGTTCTTC.